The 9 T cell receptor beta chains in this list originate from one sample, sequenced in a study of T cell changes during pregnancy in multiple sclerosis. Repertoires were generated with immunoSEQ multiplex PCR, while TCRdb's copy carries only in-frame clones and drops some. The sample shows approximately 50,000 clones, 92% of them seen only once. The source material was CD4+ T cells from peripheral blood mononuclear cells, sampled after pregnancy. The source is a female donor with multiple sclerosis, enrolled in a pregnancy study.

The gene calls are TRBV10-2 and TRBJ2-1, with D possibly being TRBD1 (6 bases). The CDR3 is 13 amino acids. V was pared by 8 bases and J by 2 bases, with 10 bases between. Per germline, CDR1 WSHSY and CDR2 SAAADI. The CDR3 sequence is CASEGVTYNEQFF. CDR3 sequence (DNA): TGCGCCAGCGAGGGGGTCACCTACAATGAGCAGTTCTTC.

The chain carries TRBV12-2 and TRBJ2-1; TRBD2 is the table's D call, not checked against the DNA. TRBV12-2 is assigned pseudogene status. This CDR3 has 18 residues. CDR3 protein: CASRSAGLAGGSYNEQFF. The CDR3 nucleotides read TGTGCAAGTCGCTCAGCGGGACTAGCGGGAGGATCCTACAATGAGCAGTTCTTC.

The CDR3 spells CAPSGQRYEQYF. The CDR3 DNA follows: TGTGCCCCATCGGGACAGCGCTACGAGCAGTACTTC. The genes are TRBV19 and TRBJ2-7; 7 nucleotides agree with TRBD1. With V trimmed by 11 bases and J by 3 bases, 7 bases remained unmatched. The CDR3 sequence is 12 residues long. Germline V gene lookup returns CDR1 LNHDA and CDR2 SQIVND (reference sequence).

In regard to this clone: An end of the junction does not agree with germline; a read error may underlie this. The rearrangement uses TRBV5-1 and TRBJ2-3; 11 nucleotides agree with TRBD2. The CDR3 sequence is 18 residues long. CDR1 is SGHRS, CDR2 YFSETQ, per germline. CDR3 DNA sequence: TGCGCCAGCAGCTCCGGGACTAGCGGTAGCAAGGGCACGGATACGCAGTATTTT. Encoded protein: CASSSGTSGSKGTDTQYF.

This chain joins TRBV7-2 and TRBJ2-5; a possible D gene is TRBD2 (6 bases). Germline CDR1 and CDR2: SGHTA and FQGNSA. V was pared by 4 bases and J by 5 bases, with 23 bases between. The CDR3 runs to 17 residues. The CDR3 is CASSSPMAGLVMETQYF. CDR3 sequence (DNA): TGTGCCAGCAGCTCCCCGATGGCGGGGCTAGTGATGGAGACCCAGTACTTC.

The chain employs TRBV12-2 and TRBJ2-1; the table gives TRBD2 as D, unverified against the DNA. TRBV12-2 is assigned pseudogene status. The CDR3 covers 21 residues. As DNA, the CDR3 is TGTGCAAGTCGCTTAGCTCCCCCGGGGGGGCGCACGGGAGAGGTTCTTAATGAGCAGTTCTTC. Translating it yields CASRLAPPGGRTGEVLNEQFF.

This chain uses TRBV29-1 with TRBJ2-7; TRBD1 matches 11 bases. This CDR3 has 15 amino acids. The junction had 8 bases not matched to a gene; V was cut back by 6 bases and J by 1 base. Germline loops: CDR1 SQVTM, CDR2 ANQGSEA. This chain's CDR3 is CSVTRGQGVSYEQYF. The CDR3 nucleotides read TGCAGCGTAACTCGGGGACAGGGGGTTTCCTACGAGCAGTACTTC.

V usage is TRBV19 and J usage is TRBJ1-5; TRBD1 might be the D (5 bases). Trimming left V 7 bases short and J 4 bases short, with 17 bases between. This CDR3 contains 15 residues. Looked up from germline, CDR1 is LNHDA and CDR2 is SQIVND (reference sequence). The chain's CDR3 is CASTDGGLGNQPQHF. The CDR3 nucleotides are TGTGCCAGTACCGACGGGGGACTCGGAAATCAGCCCCAGCATTTT.

This clone has a single count. The chain combines TRBV7-2 with TRBJ2-1; 11 nucleotides agree with TRBD2. This CDR3 region has 15 residues. CDR1 and CDR2 from the germline V gene are SGHTA and FQGNSA. V gave up 5 bases and J gave up 10 bases; unmatched junction bases: 10. The DNA of the CDR3 is TGTGCCAGCAGCGGCTCCCTAGCGGGAGGCTGGGAGCAGTTCTTC. It is translated as CASSGSLAGGWEQFF.